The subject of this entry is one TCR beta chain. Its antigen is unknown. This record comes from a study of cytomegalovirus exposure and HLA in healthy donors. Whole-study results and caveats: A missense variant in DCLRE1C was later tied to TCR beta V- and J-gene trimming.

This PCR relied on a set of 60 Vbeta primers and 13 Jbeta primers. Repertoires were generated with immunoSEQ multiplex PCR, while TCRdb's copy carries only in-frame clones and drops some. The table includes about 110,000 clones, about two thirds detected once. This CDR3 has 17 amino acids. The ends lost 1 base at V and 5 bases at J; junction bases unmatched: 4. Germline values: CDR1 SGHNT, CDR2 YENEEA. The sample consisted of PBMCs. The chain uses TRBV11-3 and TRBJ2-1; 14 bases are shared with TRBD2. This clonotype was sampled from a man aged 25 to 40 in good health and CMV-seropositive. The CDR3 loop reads CASSLAPGLAGDNEQFF. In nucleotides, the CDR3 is TGTGCCAGCAGCTTAGCCCCGGGACTAGCGGGGGACAATGAGCAGTTCTTC.